This T cell receptor (beta chain) was profiled in a study of blood T cells in healthy people across ages. Through a sample-barcoded 5' primer and a J-beta primer mix, a second PCR was run for about 6 to 12 cycles. TCRdb re-called the 5' RACE reads with MiXCR, one entry per CDR3 protein. The data contain about 970,000 distinct CDR3 sequences, about 51% of them singletons. V was cut by 6 bases and J by 7 bases, with 22 bases left in between. CDR3 length: 16 amino acids. The germline V gene has CDR1 DFQATT and CDR2 SNEGSKA (reference sequence). The study recruited healthy Caucasian donors from Russia who were aged about 6 to 100. Comment on this clonotype: Its antigen is unknown.

Study-wide findings and caveats: With unsorted PBMCs, a conclusive comparison of naive versus antigen-experienced cells was not possible. Per-million-T-cell TCR beta diversity fell roughly linearly with age. Unknown donor CMV status possibly confounded expanded clonotype changes.

This sequence originates from a woman aged 55-70 years in good health. The sequenced sample consisted of blood. The gene calls are TRBV20-1 and TRBJ1-6, with TRBD1 as a possible D gene (5 bases). The CDR3 sequence: CSASKMAQVKNSPLHF. The CDR3 DNA reads as TGCAGTGCCTCAAAAATGGCACAGGTGAAAAATTCACCCCTCCACTTT.